Each of the 13 T cell receptor beta chains below was sequenced from the same sample in a study of blood T cell repertoires in COVID-19 (dated by TCRdb to about 2020). Libraries were made using the immunoSEQ multiplex PCR assay. TCRdb provides this immuneACCESS table in a form limited to in-frame rearrangements. Some clones are lacking; in checked studies, under half of them reflect an unresolved V gene, and why the rest are absent is not known. Across this sample there are over 150,000 clones, with about four fifths seen only once. Jointly, the top ten make up approximately 30% of the sample. The sample taken for sequencing was peripheral blood. Receptors were obtained from an older woman with acute or convalescent COVID-19.

The chain has TRBV7-8 and TRBJ1-1; 10 nucleotides agree with TRBD1. Germline values: CDR1 SGHVS, CDR2 FQNEAQ. The trim removed 4 bases at V and 3 bases at J, leaving 8 bases unmatched. The CDR3 totals 16 residues. CDR3: CASSSRQGAGYTEAFF. CDR3 in DNA: TGTGCCAGCAGCTCGCGACAGGGGGCAGGGTACACTGAAGCTTTCTTT.

The genes are TRBV6-6 and TRBJ1-5; 8 bases agree with TRBD1. Germline CDR1 reads MNHNY; CDR2 reads SVGAGI (reference sequence). V shed 7 bases and J 9 bases; nucleotides not matched to a gene: 8. The CDR3 length is 13 residues. The CDR3 loop is CASTKDRVRPQHF. CDR3 in DNA: TGTGCCAGCACCAAGGACAGGGTACGGCCCCAGCATTTT.

The chain carries TRBV2 and TRBJ1-5; 7 positions agree with TRBD1. Trimming at V came to 5 bases and at J to 4 bases, leaving 5 bases not matched to a gene. Per the germline V gene, CDR1 is SNHLY and CDR2 is FYNNEI. The CDR3 consists of 14 residues. The CDR3 protein is CASSPTGRNQPQHF. DNA for the CDR3: TGTGCCAGCAGTCCGACAGGGAGAAATCAGCCCCAGCATTTT.

V usage is TRBV3-1 (or the pseudogene TRBV3-2) and J usage is TRBJ2-5; tentatively, D is TRBD2 (5 bases). The length of the CDR3 is 14 residues. V was pared by 0 bases and J by 9 bases, with 14 bases between. Germline-derived CDR1 and CDR2 are LGHDT and YNNKEL (reference sequence). The CDR3 DNA reads TGTGCCAGCAGCCAAGAACCCCACCGAGGGTCCCAGTACTTC. Translating gives CASSQEPHRGSQYF.

This sequence joins TRBV28 and TRBJ2-2; the match to TRBD2 covers 8 bases. This CDR3 spans 15 amino acids. Per the germline V gene, CDR1 is MDHEN and CDR2 is SYDVKM. Trimming took 7 bases from V and 0 from J; bases not matched to a gene: 4. In nucleotides, the CDR3 is TGTGCCAGCAATAGCGGGGCCACGAACACCGGGGAGCTGTTTTTT. This encodes CASNSGATNTGELFF.

The chain joins TRBV28 to TRBJ1-2, with 9 bases identical to TRBD1. CDR1 and CDR2 from the germline V gene are MDHEN and SYDVKM. With 6 bases clipped from V and 7 bases from J, the junction kept 6 bases outside the gene matches. The CDR3 length is 13 residues. Here the CDR3 reads CASSHRTGAGYTF. The CDR3 nucleotides are TGTGCCAGCAGCCACCGGACAGGGGCTGGCTACACCTTC.

This clone is labeled medium-sized. Within the sample, other DNA sequences also encode this same CDR3. CDR3 DNA sequence: TGTGCCAGCAGCCCAGGGTACGAGCAGTACTTC. This sequence encodes CASSPGYEQYF. The chain employs TRBV7-6 and TRBJ2-7, with D tentatively TRBD1 (5 bases). The CDR3 loop spans 11 amino acids. The V and J ends lost 5 bases and 4 bases respectively, with 6 bases between them. CDR1 and CDR2 from the germline V gene are SGHVS and FNYEAQ.

The rearrangement links TRBV18 to TRBJ1-2; no definite D call. The V gene lost 0 bases and the J gene lost 7 bases, with 15 bases spanning the gap. CDR3 length: 15 residues. The germline CDR1 and CDR2 sequences are KGHSH and LQKENI. The CDR3, as DNA: TGTGCCAGCTCACCACCGTCGAGCAGCGGGATTGGCTACACCTTC. This gives the protein CASSPPSSSGIGYTF.

The chain couples TRBV2 to TRBJ1-6; TRBD1 is a possible D gene (5 bases). From germline, CDR1 is SNHLY and CDR2 FYNNEI. Trimming pared 8 bases from V and 5 bases from J, leaving 16 bases between. The CDR3 contains 15 residues. CDR3 in DNA: TGTGCCAGCTCCTCGAGACAGCTTAATAATTCACCCCTCCACTTT. As protein: CASSSRQLNNSPLHF.

V gene TRBV2 combines with J gene TRBJ1-2, with 8 bases lining up with TRBD1. This CDR3 contains 15 residues. CDR1 and CDR2 from the germline V gene are SNHLY and FYNNEI. The V segment lost 6 bases and the J segment 4 bases; nucleotides outside the gene matches: 10. The CDR3 sequence is CASRENRGIFYGYTF. The CDR3 coding sequence is TGTGCCAGCAGAGAAAACAGGGGGATCTTCTATGGCTACACCTTC.

In its sample, this clone was seen a few times. The rearrangement uses TRBV6-5 and TRBJ1-1; tentatively, D is TRBD1 (5 bases). The CDR3 runs 16 residues. V dropped 2 bases and J dropped 1 base, with 14 bases sitting between them. Germline assignment: CDR1 MNHEY and CDR2 SVGAGI. CDR3 nucleotide sequence: TGTGCCAGCAGTTACGGTTGGGGCACGGGGAACACTGAAGCTTTCTTT. Encoded protein: CASSYGWGTGNTEAFF.

This rearrangement joins TRBV5-1 to TRBJ2-7, with 8 bases fitting TRBD1. The CDR3 has 15 amino acids. Looked up from germline, CDR1 is SGHRS and CDR2 is YFSETQ. The V segment lost 0 bases and the J segment 5 bases; nucleotides outside the gene matches: 7. This chain's CDR3 is CASSLEGQGFDEQYF. CDR3 bases: TGCGCCAGCAGCTTGGAAGGACAGGGTTTCGACGAGCAGTACTTC.

The chain has TRBV28 and TRBJ2-5; 8 bases agree with TRBD1. This CDR3 contains 16 residues. Germline-derived CDR1 and CDR2 are MDHEN and SYDVKM. Trimming cost V 3 bases and J 5 bases; bases outside gene matches: 11. CDR3 protein: CASSFTPWTGSETQYF. In DNA form, the CDR3 reads TGTGCCAGCAGTTTTACCCCGTGGACAGGGTCGGAGACCCAGTACTTC.